This T cell receptor (beta chain) stems from a study of T cell repertoires in cytomegalovirus infection. One entry per CDR3 protein, called by TCRdb with MiXCR from the reads. The repertoire holds 75,000 to 100,000 distinct CDR3 sequences, with 25% to 30% as singletons. The sample holds many counts of this clonotype. Its cognate antigen is unknown. Trimming pared 6 bases from V and 4 bases from J, leaving 14 bases between. The CDR3 is made up of 14 amino acids. Germline V CDR1 and CDR2: MNHNS, SASEGT. The specimen comprised CD8+ T cells from cultured PBMCs, sampled from culture after CMV antigen stimulation. The V and J genes are TRBV6-1 and TRBJ2-3; TRBD2 might be the D (6 bases). The receptor's source is a human donor in good health (CMV status not recorded). Some clones in this sample may be carry-over from other donors' samples. CDR3 nucleotides: TGTGCCAGCAGCTACGGGAGTTGGGCAGATACGCAGTATTTT. This codes for CASSYGSWADTQYF.